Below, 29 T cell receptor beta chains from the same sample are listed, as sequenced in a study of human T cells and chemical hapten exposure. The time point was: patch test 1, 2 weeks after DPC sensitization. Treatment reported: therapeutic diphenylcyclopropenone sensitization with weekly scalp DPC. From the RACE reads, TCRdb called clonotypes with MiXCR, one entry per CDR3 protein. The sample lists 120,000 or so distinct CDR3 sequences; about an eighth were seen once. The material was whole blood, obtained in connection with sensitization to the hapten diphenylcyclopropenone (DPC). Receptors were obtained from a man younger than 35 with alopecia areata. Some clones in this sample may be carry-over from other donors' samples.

CDR3 amino acids: CATSDSLNRGRTGELFF. Written as DNA, the CDR3 is TGTGCCACCAGTGATTCCCTCAACAGGGGGCGGACCGGGGAGCTGTTTTTT. The genes are TRBV24-1 and TRBJ2-2, with 9 bases matching TRBD1. CDR1 KGHDR and CDR2 SFDVKD come from the germline V gene. CDR3 length: 17 amino acids. V shed 2 bases and J 5 bases; nucleotides not matched to a gene: 8.

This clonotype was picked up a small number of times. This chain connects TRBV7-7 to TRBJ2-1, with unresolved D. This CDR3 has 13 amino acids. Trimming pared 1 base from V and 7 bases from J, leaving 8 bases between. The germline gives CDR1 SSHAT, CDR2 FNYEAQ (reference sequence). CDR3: CASSLVADNEQFF. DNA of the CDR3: TGTGCCAGCAGCTTAGTGGCGGATAATGAGCAGTTCTTC.

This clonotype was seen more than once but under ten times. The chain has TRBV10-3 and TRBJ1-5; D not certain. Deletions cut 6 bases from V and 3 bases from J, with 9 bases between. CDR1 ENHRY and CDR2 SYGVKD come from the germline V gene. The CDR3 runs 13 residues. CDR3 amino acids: CAISAGNNQPQHF. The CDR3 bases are TGTGCCATCAGCGCGGGGAACAATCAGCCCCAGCATTTT.

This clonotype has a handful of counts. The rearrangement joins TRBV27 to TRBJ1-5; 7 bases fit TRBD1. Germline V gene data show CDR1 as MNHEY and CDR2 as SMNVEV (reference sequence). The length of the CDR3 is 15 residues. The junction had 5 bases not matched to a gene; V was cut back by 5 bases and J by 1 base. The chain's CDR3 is CASSPDRVSNQPQHF. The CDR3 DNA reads TGTGCCAGCAGTCCCGACAGGGTGAGCAATCAGCCCCAGCATTTT.

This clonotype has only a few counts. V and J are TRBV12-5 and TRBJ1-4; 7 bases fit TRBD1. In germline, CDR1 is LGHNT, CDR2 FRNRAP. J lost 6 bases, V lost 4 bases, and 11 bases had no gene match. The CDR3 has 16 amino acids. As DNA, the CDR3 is TGTGCTAGTGGTTCAACCTCGACAGGGTACGATGAAAAACTGTTTTTT. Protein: CASGSTSTGYDEKLFF.

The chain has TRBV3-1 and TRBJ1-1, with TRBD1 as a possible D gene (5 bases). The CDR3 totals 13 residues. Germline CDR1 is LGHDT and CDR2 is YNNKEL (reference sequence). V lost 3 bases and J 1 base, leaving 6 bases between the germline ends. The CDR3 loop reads CASSQGPNTEAFF. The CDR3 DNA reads TGTGCCAGCAGCCAGGGACCGAACACTGAAGCTTTCTTT.

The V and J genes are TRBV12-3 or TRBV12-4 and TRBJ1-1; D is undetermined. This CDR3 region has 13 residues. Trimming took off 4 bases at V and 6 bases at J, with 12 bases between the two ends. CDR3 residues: CASSWGGVAEAFF. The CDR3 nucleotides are TGTGCCAGCAGTTGGGGAGGTGTCGCTGAAGCTTTCTTT.

CDR3 sequence (DNA): TGCAGCGTTGGTAAAACAGGGAGTATCGGCAATGAGCAGTTCTTC. Translated, it gives CSVGKTGSIGNEQFF. This chain connects TRBV29-1 to TRBJ2-1; D is perhaps TRBD1 (6 bases). Trimming shortened V by 4 bases and J by 6 bases, and 19 bases separated the two germline ends. The CDR3 length is 15 residues. Per the germline V gene, CDR1 is SQVTM and CDR2 is ANQGSEA.

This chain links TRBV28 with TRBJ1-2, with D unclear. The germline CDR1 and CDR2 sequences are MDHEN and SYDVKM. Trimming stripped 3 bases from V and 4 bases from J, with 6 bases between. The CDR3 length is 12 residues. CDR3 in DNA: TGTGCCAGCAGTTTGGCTACCTATGGCTACACCTTC. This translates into CASSLATYGYTF.

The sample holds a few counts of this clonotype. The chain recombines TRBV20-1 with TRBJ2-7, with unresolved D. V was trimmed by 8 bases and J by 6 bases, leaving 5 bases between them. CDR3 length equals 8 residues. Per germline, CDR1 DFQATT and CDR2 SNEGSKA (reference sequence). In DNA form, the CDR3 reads TGCAGTACCCTCGAGCAGTACGTC. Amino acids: CSTLEQYV.

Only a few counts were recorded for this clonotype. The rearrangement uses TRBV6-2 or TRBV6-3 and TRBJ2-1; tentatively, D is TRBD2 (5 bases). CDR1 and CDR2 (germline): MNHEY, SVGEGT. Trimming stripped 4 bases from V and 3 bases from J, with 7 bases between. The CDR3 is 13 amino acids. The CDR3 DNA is TGTGCCAGCAGTTTCCGGGACTACAATGAGCAGTTCTTC. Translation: CASSFRDYNEQFF.

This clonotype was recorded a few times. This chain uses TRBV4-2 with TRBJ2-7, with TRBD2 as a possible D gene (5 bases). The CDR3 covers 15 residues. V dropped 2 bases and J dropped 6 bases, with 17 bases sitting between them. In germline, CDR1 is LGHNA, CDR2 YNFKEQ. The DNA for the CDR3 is TGTGCCAGCAGCCAACTCATAAGCCCGGGGTCCGAGCAGTACTTC. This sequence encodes CASSQLISPGSEQYF.

In nucleotides, the CDR3 is TGCAGTGCTACCCGGGACTCATCCTACGAGCAGTACGTC. Amino acids: CSATRDSSYEQYV. The chain employs TRBV20-1 and TRBJ2-7; D perhaps matches TRBD2 (6 bases). CDR1 and CDR2 from the germline V gene are DFQATT and SNEGSKA (reference sequence). The CDR3 consists of 13 residues. V lost 4 bases, J lost 1 base, and 11 bases lay in between.

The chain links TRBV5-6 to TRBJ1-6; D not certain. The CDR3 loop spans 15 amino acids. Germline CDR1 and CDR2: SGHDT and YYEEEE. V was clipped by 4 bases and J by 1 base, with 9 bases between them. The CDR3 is CASSMGVSYNSPLHF. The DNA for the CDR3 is TGTGCCAGCAGCATGGGAGTGTCCTATAATTCACCCCTCCACTTT. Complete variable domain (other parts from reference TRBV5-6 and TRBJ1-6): DAGVTQSPTHLIKTRGQQVTLRCSPKSGHDTVSWYQQALGQGPQFIFQYYEEEERQRGNFPDRFSGHQFPNYSSELNVNALLLGDSALYLCASSMGVSYNSPLHFGNGTRLTVT.

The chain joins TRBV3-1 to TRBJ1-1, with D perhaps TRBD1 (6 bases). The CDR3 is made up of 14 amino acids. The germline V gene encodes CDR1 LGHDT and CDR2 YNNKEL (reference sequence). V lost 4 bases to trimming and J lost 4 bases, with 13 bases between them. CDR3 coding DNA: TGTGCCAGCAGCCGGGGTGGGGGCTCCACTGAAGCTTTCTTT. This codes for CASSRGGGSTEAFF. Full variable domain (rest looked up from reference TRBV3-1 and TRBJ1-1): DTAVSQTPKYLVTQMGNDKSIKCEQNLGHDTMYWYKQDSKKFLKIMFSYNNKELIINETVPNRFSPKSPDKAHLNLHINSLELGDSAVYFCASSRGGGSTEAFFGQGTRLTVV.

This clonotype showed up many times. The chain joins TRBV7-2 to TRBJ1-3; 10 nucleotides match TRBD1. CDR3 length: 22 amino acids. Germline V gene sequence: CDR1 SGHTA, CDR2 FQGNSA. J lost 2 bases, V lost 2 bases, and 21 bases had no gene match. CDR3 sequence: CASSLLGIKYRWTGGTGNTIYF. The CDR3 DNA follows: TGTGCCAGCAGCTTATTAGGGATTAAATATCGCTGGACAGGGGGGACTGGAAACACCATATATTTT. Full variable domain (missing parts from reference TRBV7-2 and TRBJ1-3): GAGVSQSPSNKVTEKGKDVELRCDPISGHTALYWYRQSLGQGLEFLIYFQGNSAPDKSGLPSDRFSAERTGGSVSTLTIQRTQQEDSAVYLCASSLLGIKYRWTGGTGNTIYFGEGSWLTVV.

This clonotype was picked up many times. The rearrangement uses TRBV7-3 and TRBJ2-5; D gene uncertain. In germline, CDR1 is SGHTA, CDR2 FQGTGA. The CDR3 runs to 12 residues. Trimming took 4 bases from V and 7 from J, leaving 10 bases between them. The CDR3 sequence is CASSSAPGTQYF. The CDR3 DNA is TGTGCCAGCAGCTCAGCCCCCGGGACCCAGTACTTC.

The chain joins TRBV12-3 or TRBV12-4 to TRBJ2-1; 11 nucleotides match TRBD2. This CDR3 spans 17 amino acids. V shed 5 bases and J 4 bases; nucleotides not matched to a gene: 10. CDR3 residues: CASSKFSGGAAYNEQFF. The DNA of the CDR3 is TGTGCCAGCAGTAAATTTAGCGGGGGGGCCGCATACAATGAGCAGTTCTTC.

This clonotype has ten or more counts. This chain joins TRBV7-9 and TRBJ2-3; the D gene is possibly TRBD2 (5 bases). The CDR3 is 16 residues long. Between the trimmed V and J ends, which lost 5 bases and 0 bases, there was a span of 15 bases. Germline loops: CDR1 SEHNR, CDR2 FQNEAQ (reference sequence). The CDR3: CASSAENGESTDTQYF. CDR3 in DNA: TGTGCCAGCAGCGCAGAGAACGGGGAGAGCACAGATACGCAGTATTTT. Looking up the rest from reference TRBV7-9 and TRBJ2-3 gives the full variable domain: DTGVSQNPRHKITKRGQNVTFRCDPISEHNRLYWYRQTLGQGPEFLTYFQNEAQLEKSRLLSDRFSAERPKGSFSTLEIQRTEQGDSAMYLCASSAENGESTDTQYFGPGTRLTVL.

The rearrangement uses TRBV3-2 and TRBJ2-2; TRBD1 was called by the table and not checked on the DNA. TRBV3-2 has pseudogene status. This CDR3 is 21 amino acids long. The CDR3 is CASSQDPGSASPKANTGELFF. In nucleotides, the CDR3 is TGTGCCAGCAGCCAAGACCCGGGAAGCGCTTCCCCAAAAGCGAACACCGGGGAGCTGTTTTTT.

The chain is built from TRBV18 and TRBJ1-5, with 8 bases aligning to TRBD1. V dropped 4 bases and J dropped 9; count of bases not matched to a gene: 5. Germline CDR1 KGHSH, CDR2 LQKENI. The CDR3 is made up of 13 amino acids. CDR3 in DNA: TGTGCCAGCTCACAAGGACAGGGACGGCCCCAGCATTTT. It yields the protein CASSQGQGRPQHF.

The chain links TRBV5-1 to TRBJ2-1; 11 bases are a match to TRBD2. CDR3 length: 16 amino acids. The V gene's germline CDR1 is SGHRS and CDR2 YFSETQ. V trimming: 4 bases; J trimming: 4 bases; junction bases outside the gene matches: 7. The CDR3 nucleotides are TGCGCCAGCAGCCCCTCGTGGACTAGCGGGTACAATGAGCAGTTCTTC. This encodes CASSPSWTSGYNEQFF.

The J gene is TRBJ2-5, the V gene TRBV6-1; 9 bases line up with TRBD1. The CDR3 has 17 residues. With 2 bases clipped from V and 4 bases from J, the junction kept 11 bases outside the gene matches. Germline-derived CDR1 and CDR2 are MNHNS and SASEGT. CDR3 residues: CASSEFNFGTGIETQYF. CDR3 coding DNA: TGTGCCAGCAGTGAATTTAACTTCGGGACAGGGATAGAGACCCAGTACTTC.

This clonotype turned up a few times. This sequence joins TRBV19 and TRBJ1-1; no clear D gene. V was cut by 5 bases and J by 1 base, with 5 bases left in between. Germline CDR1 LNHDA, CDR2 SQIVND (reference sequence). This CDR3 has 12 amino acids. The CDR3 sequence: CASSRQNTEAFF. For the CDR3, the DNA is TGTGCCAGTAGTCGACAGAACACTGAAGCTTTCTTT.

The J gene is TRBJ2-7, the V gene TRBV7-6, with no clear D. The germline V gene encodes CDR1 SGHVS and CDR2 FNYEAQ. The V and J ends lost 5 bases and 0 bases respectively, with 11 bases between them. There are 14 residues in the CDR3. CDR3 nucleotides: TGTGCCAGCAGCCGCAACAGAAACTCCTACGAGCAGTACTTC. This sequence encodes CASSRNRNSYEQYF.

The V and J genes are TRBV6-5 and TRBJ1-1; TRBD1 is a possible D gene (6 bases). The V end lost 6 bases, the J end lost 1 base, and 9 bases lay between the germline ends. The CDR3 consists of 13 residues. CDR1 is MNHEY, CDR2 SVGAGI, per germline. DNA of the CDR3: TGTGCCAGCAGGACAGGACGGAACACTGAAGCTTTCTTT. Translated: CASRTGRNTEAFF.

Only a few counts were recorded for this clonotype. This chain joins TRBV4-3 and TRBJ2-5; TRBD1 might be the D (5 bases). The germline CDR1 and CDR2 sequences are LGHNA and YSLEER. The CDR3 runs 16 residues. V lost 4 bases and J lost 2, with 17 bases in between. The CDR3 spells CASSLYPGIEQETQYF. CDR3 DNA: TGCGCCAGCAGCCTATACCCAGGGATAGAGCAAGAGACCCAGTACTTC.

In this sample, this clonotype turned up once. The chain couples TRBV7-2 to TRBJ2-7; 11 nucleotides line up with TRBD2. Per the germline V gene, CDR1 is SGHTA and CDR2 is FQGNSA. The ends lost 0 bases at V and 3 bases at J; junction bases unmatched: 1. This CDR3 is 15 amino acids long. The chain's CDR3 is CASSLASGGDYEQYV. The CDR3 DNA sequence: TGTGCCAGCAGCTTAGCTAGCGGGGGGGACTACGAGCAGTACGTC.

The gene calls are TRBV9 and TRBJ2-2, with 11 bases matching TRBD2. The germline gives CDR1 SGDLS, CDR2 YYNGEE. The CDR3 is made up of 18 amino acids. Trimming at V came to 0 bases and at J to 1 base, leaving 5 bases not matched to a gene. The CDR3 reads CASSVGLAGGLNTGELFF. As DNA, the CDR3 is TGTGCCAGCAGCGTAGGGCTAGCGGGGGGCCTGAACACCGGGGAGCTGTTTTTT.